This T cell receptor beta chain comes out of a study of identical twins. TCRdb fed the 5' RACE reads into MiXCR, producing one record per CDR3 protein. The repertoire consists of about 240,000 distinct CDR3 sequences, with approximately 8% occurring once and the leading ten covering about 5.8%. Trimming removed 6 bases at V and 0 bases at J, with 15 bases between. The CDR3 runs 16 residues. This clonotype was counted many times. No antigen is known for it. Study-wide results and limits: Abundant beta clonotypes from cord blood had fewer insertions, unlike memory repertoires, which showed none. Out-of-frame alpha sequences shared by twins showed excess low generation probability. Findings depended on cross-sectional statistics rather than tracking the same donors.

The data also belong to a second study, concerning yellow fever vaccine responses in identical twins.

This receptor was obtained from a woman younger than 35 in good health. The sample consisted of CD8+ T cells sorted from blood. The V call is TRBV12-3 or TRBV12-4, the J call TRBJ1-3; no firm D call. The CDR3 reads CASRNPWTDSGNTIYF. CDR3 DNA sequence: TGTGCCAGCAGAAATCCATGGACGGACTCTGGAAACACCATATATTTT.